The entry below describes one T cell receptor beta chain. Measured with immunoSEQ multiplex PCR; TCRdb has only the in-frame clones, and not every one. This sample yields roughly 100,000 clones, of which around 88% are seen a single time; approximately 18% belongs to the top ten. The entry originates in a study of blood T cell repertoires in COVID-19. About the research overall: The cDNA or gDNA used as material had been derived from T cells, B-cell-depleted T cells, or PBMCs.

The germline V gene encodes CDR1 KGHSH and CDR2 LQKENI. This CDR3 comprises 14 residues. Losses at the gene ends were 3 bases for V and 6 bases for J; bases not matched to a gene: 2. What was sequenced was peripheral blood. The chain combines TRBV18 with TRBJ1-6; 7 nucleotides line up with TRBD1. The receptor's source is a woman of 80 years or more with acute or convalescent COVID-19. CDR3 region: CASSPGQSNSPLHF. The CDR3 nucleotides are TGTGCCAGCTCACCGGGACAGAGTAATTCACCCCTCCACTTT.